A single sample gave rise to the 17 T cell receptor beta chains below, sequenced in a study of T-cell reconstitution after alpha-beta-depleted transplantation in children. Preparation of the TCRbeta library was carried out with unique molecular identifiers. TCRdb independently ran MiXCR on the PCR reads; one entry per CDR3 protein. The sample contains 180,000 or so distinct CDR3 sequences, around 5.9% of which appear only once. The material sequenced was PBMCs, taken before TCRalphabeta/CD19-depleted stem cell transplant. Every receptor here comes from a girl under three years old with combined immunodeficiency, due to receive a stem cell transplant.

The gene calls are TRBV4-3 and TRBJ2-7, with TRBD2 matching 7 bases. The V and J ends lost 0 bases and 2 bases, in that order; junction bases with no gene match: 7. Germline V gene data show CDR1 as LGHNA and CDR2 as YSLEER. CDR3 length equals 16 residues. The CDR3 coding sequence is TGCGCCAGCAGCCAAGATGTCGGTGGGAGGGCCTACGAGCAGTACTTC. Its protein product is CASSQDVGGRAYEQYF.

At least ten counts were recorded for this clonotype. This chain joins TRBV28 and TRBJ2-2; TRBD1 or TRBD2 may be the D gene (5 bases each). Germline lookup yields CDR1 MDHEN and CDR2 SYDVKM. CDR3 length: 17 amino acids. V lost 1 base to trimming and J lost 6 bases, with 18 bases between them. The CDR3 spells CASSLSPGLGASGELFF. In DNA, the CDR3 is TGTGCCAGCAGTTTATCCCCCGGTCTCGGGGCGTCCGGGGAGCTGTTTTTT. Based on the CDR3 plus reference TRBV28 and TRBJ2-2, the full variable domain is DVKVTQSSRYLVKRTGEKVFLECVQDMDHENMFWYRQDPGLGLRLIYFSYDVKMKEKGDIPEGYSVSREKKERFSLILESASTNQTSMYLCASSLSPGLGASGELFFGEGSRLTVL.

This clonotype appeared many times. V usage is TRBV28 and J usage is TRBJ2-3; 7 positions match TRBD1. V gave up 3 bases and J gave up 5 bases; unmatched junction bases: 8. In germline, CDR1 is MDHEN, CDR2 SYDVKM. This CDR3 region has 15 residues. This CDR3 is CASSFGQRQGDTQYF. The CDR3 DNA is TGTGCCAGCAGTTTTGGCCAGCGACAGGGAGATACGCAGTATTTT.

This clonotype was detected only a few times. The chain carries TRBV5-6 and TRBJ2-1; D remains unclear. The CDR3 length is 16 residues. Germline CDR1 reads SGHDT; CDR2 reads YYEEEE. Trimming removed 2 bases at V and 0 bases at J, with 12 bases between. Here the CDR3 DNA reads TGTGCCAGCAGCTTCGGTTGGAAGAGCTCCTACAATGAGCAGTTCTTC. Translating it yields CASSFGWKSSYNEQFF.

This clonotype was found a few times. This chain joins TRBV29-1 and TRBJ1-2, with a possible D match to TRBD1 (5 bases). There are 13 residues in the CDR3. The germline gives CDR1 SQVTM, CDR2 ANQGSEA. Trimming left V 7 bases short and J 0 bases short, with 12 bases between. CDR3 DNA sequence: TGCAGCGCTGGGGCCGGCACTAACTATGGCTACACCTTC. Translated: CSAGAGTNYGYTF.

Many counts were recorded for this clonotype. The V call is TRBV12-3 or TRBV12-4, the J call TRBJ2-1, with D unclear. Trimming took off 3 bases at V and 2 bases at J, with 5 bases between the two ends. This CDR3 contains 13 residues. The CDR3 is CASSFGTYNEQFF. The CDR3, as DNA: TGTGCCAGCAGTTTTGGAACCTACAATGAGCAGTTCTTC.

This clonotype has ten or more counts. The CDR3 nucleotides are TGTGCCAGCAGTGAAATAAGCGGGGTGCCCTACAATGAGCAGTTCTTC. This codes for CASSEISGVPYNEQFF. The chain recombines TRBV2 with TRBJ2-1, with 7 bases fitting TRBD2. The CDR3 contains 16 residues. Germline CDR1 reads SNHLY; CDR2 reads FYNNEI. V was pared by 2 bases and J by 2 bases, with 6 bases of the junction left unmatched.

With respect to this clonotype: One base away lies a much larger clone, so this may be a sequencing read error. The chain uses TRBV7-2 and TRBJ2-5; 12 nucleotides match TRBD2. The CDR3 covers 16 residues. Germline V lookup: CDR1 SGHTA, CDR2 FQGNSA. CDR3 nucleotide sequence: TGTTCCAGCAGCCTCGCGACTAGCGGGGGACAAGAGACCCAGTACTTC. This translates into CSSSLATSGGQETQYF.

The chain couples TRBV9 to TRBJ2-7; D possibly corresponds to TRBD2 (6 bases). The CDR3 contains 16 residues. CDR1 is SGDLS, CDR2 YYNGEE, per germline. Deletions cut 3 bases from V and 7 bases from J, with 23 bases between. CDR3 in DNA: TGTGCCAGCAGCGGGGGGGTACTAGGCCCTCTAAAAGAGCAGTACTTC. It yields the protein CASSGGVLGPLKEQYF.

This clonotype was seen at least ten times. The rearrangement links TRBV12-3 or TRBV12-4 to TRBJ2-4; possibly TRBD1 or TRBD2 for D (6 bases each). Trimming removed 0 bases from V and 3 bases from J, with 15 bases in between. The CDR3 extends over 17 amino acids. The CDR3 sequence: CASSLALGGEGKNIQYF. The CDR3 bases are TGTGCCAGCAGTTTAGCGTTGGGGGGCGAAGGCAAAAACATTCAGTACTTC.

This clonotype was seen a handful of times. The genes are TRBV12-3 or TRBV12-4 and TRBJ2-7; a possible D gene is TRBD2 (5 bases). Deletions cut 10 bases from V and 0 bases from J, with 16 bases between. The CDR3 is made up of 14 amino acids. The CDR3 here is CATSPSRRSYEQYF. The CDR3 DNA is TGTGCCACCAGCCCTAGCAGACGCTCCTACGAGCAGTACTTC.

In its sample, this clonotype was seen a few times. The chain has TRBV5-1 and TRBJ2-5, with 10 bases that match TRBD2. V lost 4 bases to trimming and J lost 5 bases; unmatched junction nucleotides: 14. Germline V CDR1 and CDR2: SGHRS, YFSETQ. The CDR3 totals 17 residues. In DNA, the CDR3 is TGCGCCAGCAGCCGCTCGGGTAGCGGGGGGACCCAGGAGACCCAGTACTTC. Its protein product is CASSRSGSGGTQETQYF.

CDR3 in amino acids: CAFSFLTGSEQPQHF. The DNA for the CDR3 is TGTGCCTTCAGTTTCTTGACAGGAAGTGAACAGCCCCAGCATTTT. This chain links TRBV3-1 with TRBJ1-5; weak D call: TRBD1 (6 bases). V shed 11 bases and J shed 7 bases, with 24 bases lying between them. CDR3 length: 15 residues. Germline lookup yields CDR1 LGHDT and CDR2 YNNKEL (reference sequence).

Many counts were recorded for this clonotype. J is TRBJ2-3 and V is TRBV28, with TRBD1 as a possible D gene (5 bases). Trimming took off 7 bases at V and 4 bases at J, with 12 bases between the two ends. The CDR3 has 13 amino acids. The germline gives CDR1 MDHEN, CDR2 SYDVKM. CDR3: CASKGDEADTQYF. In DNA form, the CDR3 reads TGTGCCAGCAAAGGGGATGAGGCAGATACGCAGTATTTT.

At least ten counts were recorded for this clonotype. V gene TRBV7-2 combines with J gene TRBJ2-7; D remains unclear. Germline V gives CDR1 SGHTA, CDR2 FQGNSA. V lost 5 bases to trimming and J lost 4 bases, with 6 bases between them. CDR3 length equals 11 residues. The CDR3 sequence: CASSIKYEQYF. CDR3 coding DNA: TGTGCCAGCAGCATCAAGTACGAGCAGTACTTC.

This clonotype was observed at least ten times. The V call is TRBV5-6, the J call TRBJ2-3; D remains ambiguous. Germline V gene data show CDR1 as SGHDT and CDR2 as YYEEEE. V lost 2 bases, J lost 0 bases, and 4 bases lay in between. The CDR3 contains 13 residues. The CDR3 nucleotides are TGTGCCAGCAGCTTCTATAGCACAGATACGCAGTATTTT. Translating it yields CASSFYSTDTQYF.

The CDR3 region is CASSAQTGAPDTQYF. Here the CDR3 DNA reads TGTGCCAGCAGCGCCCAAACAGGGGCACCAGATACGCAGTATTTT. The V gene is TRBV7-9, the J gene TRBJ2-3, with 7 bases lining up with TRBD1. Germline V gene lookup returns CDR1 SEHNR and CDR2 FQNEAQ (reference sequence). The ends lost 5 bases at V and 4 bases at J; junction bases unmatched: 9. The CDR3 is 15 amino acids. The full variable domain, rest sourced from reference TRBV7-9 and TRBJ2-3, is DTGVSQNPRHKITKRGQNVTFRCDPISEHNRLYWYRQTLGQGPEFLTYFQNEAQLEKSRLLSDRFSAERPKGSFSTLEIQRTEQGDSAMYLCASSAQTGAPDTQYFGPGTRLTVL.